The present entry profiles one T cell receptor beta chain with its context. The antigen this receptor binds is unknown. No base quality values were provided; no much bigger clone lies one nucleotide off. Using the deep immunoSEQ assay, multiplex PCR amplified TCR CDR3 regions from genomic DNA. Extracted genomic DNA from each cell subset was spread evenly across all wells of several immunoSEQ 96-well plates, with each plate serving as a replicate. For sorted subsets, each replicate PCR was loaded with around 200 ng genomic DNA, equivalent to approximately 33,000 T cell genomes. The purified libraries were quantified using a Qubit 3.0 fluorometer, sized with a Bioanalyzer 2100, and then quantified again using the KAPA Library Quantification kit. Every immunoSEQ 96-well plate was sequenced on a separate single-read 150-cycle Illumina NextSeq 550 flow cell. The paper's processing steps were these. Because the immunoSEQ output held only junctional sequences and lacked quality scores, the filtering could not match the filtering applied to full-length reads. Sequences were annotated with PyIR, a Python wrapper for IgBLAST v1.9, and V/J genes and CDR3 were assigned using IMGT germline references. Any read was removed if the V/J assignment was weak (E-value above 1e-6), the CDR3 was missing, or the read contained stop codons, out-of-frame junctions, or ambiguous translated residues. V3J clonotypes were defined as sequences sharing the same inferred V gene, J gene, and CDR3 amino acid sequence. To compute the percentage overlap between repertoires, the number of shared unique clonotypes was divided by the size of the smaller repertoire. RTK rarefaction, the Chao1 estimator, and Recon v2.1 estimates of unobserved clonotypes were used to assess repertoire richness. OLGA was used to compute generation probabilities for all TCRbeta clonotypes that the gDNA method yielded from a few donors. What TCRdb holds here is the immuneACCESS table cut down to in-frame rearrangements. Part of the clones is not present; checked against another copy, under half of the missing clones reflect an unresolved V gene, and the others are unexplained. That table gives V, J and clone size, and the DNA gave D and trimming. The sample table lists around 2.1 million clones, 90% to 96% of them with a count of one. Roughly 0.13% of the sample is in the top ten clones.

The sample is drawn from a study of shared clonotypes between healthy human individuals (dated by TCRdb to the early 2020s). Regarding the complete study: The cohort comprised a couple of women and a few men aged 18 to 49 years. For each donor, CD4 naive and CD4 memory were each run on three plates, CD8 naive on two plates, and CD8 memory on one plate. The study deeply sequenced blood TCR repertoires of several healthy adults to estimate repertoire size and the extent of clonotype sharing between individuals. To increase sequencing depth and limit assay-specific biases, TCR repertoire library preparation and sequencing were carried out by different laboratories using diverse techniques. Leukapheresis yielded between about 0.85 and 10 billion PBMCs per donor.

What the research found in general, with its limitations: Only blood was sampled, and tissue TCR repertoires likely differ from those in blood. Based on pairwise subsampling, the degree of clonotype sharing among donors was expected to be affected by sequencing depth. Even with the large sequencing depth, rarefaction of the sorted-subset datasets indicated that sequencing was incomplete. Because the study included only a small number of donors, the genetic and exposure-history diversity represented was limited. Higher generation probabilities were observed for clonotypes shared by all four sorted-subset donors than for non-shared clonotypes. Across a handful of donors, roughly 5% of naive CD4, approximately 3.6% of naive CD8, 2% to 2.5% of memory CD4, and around 0.4% of memory CD8 clonotypes were shared. Naive subsets generally had larger estimated clonotype richness than memory subsets.

The donors were healthy, HIV-negative adults who had no recently reported acute infections or vaccinations. Every donor was a Caucasian adult living in Nashville, Tennessee, USA. CD4+ T cells were enriched by magnetic negative selection; naive cells were then positively selected on CD45RA, and the negative fraction formed the memory subset. Blood was obtained by leukapheresis, after which PBMCs were separated by Ficoll-Histopaque density gradient centrifugation and cryopreserved in liquid nitrogen vapor phase. Analytical flow cytometry was used to check the purity and quantity of each magnetically sorted T cell population. Each sorted fraction had its genomic DNA isolated and then quantified by UV absorbance on a Nanodrop 2000c. Source material: naive CD4+ T cells sorted from blood. The intended sense of this specimen's cell subset or site label: CD45RA+ positively selected. This TCR was recovered from a man between 18 and 29 years old in good health.

In nucleotides, the sequence is TGTGCCAGTAGTAAAGGAGAATGGACAGGGGCTGGAAACACCATATATTTT. Translation gives CASSKGEWTGAGNTIYF. This chain is built from TRBV19 and TRBJ1-3; 9 bases in between match TRBD1. There are 17 amino acids in the CDR3, from cysteine to phenylalanine inclusive. The kept DNA is CDR3 alone, 51 bases in frame from the first base. Germline trimming: 4 bases from V, 2 bases from J; junction bases outside gene matches: 9. CDR1 and CDR2 are drawn from the germline V gene (reference sequence): LNHDA, SQIVND.